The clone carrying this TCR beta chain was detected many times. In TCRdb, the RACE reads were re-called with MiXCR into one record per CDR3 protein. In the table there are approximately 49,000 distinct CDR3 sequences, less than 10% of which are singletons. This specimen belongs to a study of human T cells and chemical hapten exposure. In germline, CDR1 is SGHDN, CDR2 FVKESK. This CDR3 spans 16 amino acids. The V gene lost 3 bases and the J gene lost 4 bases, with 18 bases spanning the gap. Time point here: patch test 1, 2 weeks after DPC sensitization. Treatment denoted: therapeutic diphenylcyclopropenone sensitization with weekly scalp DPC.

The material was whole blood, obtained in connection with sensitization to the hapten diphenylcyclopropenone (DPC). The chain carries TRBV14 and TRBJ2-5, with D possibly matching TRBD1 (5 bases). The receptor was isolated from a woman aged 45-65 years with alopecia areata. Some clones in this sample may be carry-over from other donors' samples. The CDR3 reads CASSQGNKNRRETQYF. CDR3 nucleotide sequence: TGTGCCAGCAGCCAGGGTAATAAGAACAGGAGAGAGACCCAGTACTTC.